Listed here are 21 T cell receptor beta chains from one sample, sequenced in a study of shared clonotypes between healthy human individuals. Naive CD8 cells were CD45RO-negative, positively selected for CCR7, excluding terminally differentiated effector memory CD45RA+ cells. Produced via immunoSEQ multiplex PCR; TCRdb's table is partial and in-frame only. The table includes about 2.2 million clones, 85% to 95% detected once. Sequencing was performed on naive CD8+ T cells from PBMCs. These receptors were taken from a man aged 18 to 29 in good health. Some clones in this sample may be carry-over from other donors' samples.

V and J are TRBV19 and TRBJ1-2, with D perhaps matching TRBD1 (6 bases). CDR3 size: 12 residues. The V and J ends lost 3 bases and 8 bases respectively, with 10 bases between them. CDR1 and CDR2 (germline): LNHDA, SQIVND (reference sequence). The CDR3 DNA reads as TGTGCCAGTAGTATGGGGGCATGGGGCTACACCTTC. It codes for CASSMGAWGYTF.

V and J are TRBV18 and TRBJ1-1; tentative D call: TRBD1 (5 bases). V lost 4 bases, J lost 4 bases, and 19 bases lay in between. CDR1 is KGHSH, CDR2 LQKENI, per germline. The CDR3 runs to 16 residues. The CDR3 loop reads CASSQVAGISGTEAFF. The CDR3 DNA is TGTGCCAGCTCACAGGTGGCAGGGATTTCCGGCACTGAAGCTTTCTTT. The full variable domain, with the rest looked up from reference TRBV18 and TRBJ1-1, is NAGVMQNPRHLVRRRGQEARLRCSPMKGHSHVYWYRQLPEEGLKFMVYLQKENIIDESGMPKERFSAEFPKEGPSILRIQQVVRGDSAAYFCASSQVAGISGTEAFFGQGTRLTVV.

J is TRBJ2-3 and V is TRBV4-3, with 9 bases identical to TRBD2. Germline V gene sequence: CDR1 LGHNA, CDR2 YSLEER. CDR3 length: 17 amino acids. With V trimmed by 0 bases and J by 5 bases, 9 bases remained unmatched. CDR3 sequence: CASSQDRAGGPGDTQYF. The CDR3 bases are TGCGCCAGCAGCCAAGATCGGGCGGGAGGGCCAGGAGATACGCAGTATTTT.

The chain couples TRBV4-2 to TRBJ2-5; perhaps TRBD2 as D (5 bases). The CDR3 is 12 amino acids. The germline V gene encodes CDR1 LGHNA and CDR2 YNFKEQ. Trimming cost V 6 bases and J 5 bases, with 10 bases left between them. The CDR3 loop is CASRSPGETQYF. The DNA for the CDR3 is TGTGCCAGCAGGAGTCCGGGGGAGACCCAGTACTTC.

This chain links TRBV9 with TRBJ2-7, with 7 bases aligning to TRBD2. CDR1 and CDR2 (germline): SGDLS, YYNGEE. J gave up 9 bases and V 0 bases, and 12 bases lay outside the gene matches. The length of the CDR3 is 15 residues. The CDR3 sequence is CASSVGVAGSFVQYF. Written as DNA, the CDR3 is TGTGCCAGCAGCGTAGGAGTAGCGGGTTCCTTTGTGCAGTACTTC.

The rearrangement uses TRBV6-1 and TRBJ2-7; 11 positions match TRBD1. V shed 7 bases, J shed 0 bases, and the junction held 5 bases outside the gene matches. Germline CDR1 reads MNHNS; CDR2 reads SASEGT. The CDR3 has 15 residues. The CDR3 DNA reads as TGTGCCAGCACCCCTGGACAGGGGGCCTCCTACGAGCAGTACTTC. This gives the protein CASTPGQGASYEQYF.

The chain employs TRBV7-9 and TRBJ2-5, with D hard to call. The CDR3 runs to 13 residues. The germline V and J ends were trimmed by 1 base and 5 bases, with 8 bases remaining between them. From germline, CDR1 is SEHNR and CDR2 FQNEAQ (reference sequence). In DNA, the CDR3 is TGTGCCAGCAGCTTAGAGGGCTGGGAGACCCAGTACTTC. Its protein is CASSLEGWETQYF.

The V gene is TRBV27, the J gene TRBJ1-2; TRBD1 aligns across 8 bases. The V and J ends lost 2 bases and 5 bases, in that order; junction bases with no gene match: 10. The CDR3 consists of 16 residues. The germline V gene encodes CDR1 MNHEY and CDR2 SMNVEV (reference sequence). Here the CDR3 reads CASSLSLGDRYYGYTF. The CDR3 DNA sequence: TGTGCCAGCAGTTTAAGTCTGGGGGACAGGTATTATGGCTACACCTTC.

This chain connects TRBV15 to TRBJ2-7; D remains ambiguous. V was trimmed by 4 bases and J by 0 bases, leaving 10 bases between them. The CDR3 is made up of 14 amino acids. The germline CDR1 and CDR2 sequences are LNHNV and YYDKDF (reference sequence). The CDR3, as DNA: TGTGCCACCAGCAAGGACGAGAGCTCCTACGAGCAGTACTTC. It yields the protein CATSKDESSYEQYF.

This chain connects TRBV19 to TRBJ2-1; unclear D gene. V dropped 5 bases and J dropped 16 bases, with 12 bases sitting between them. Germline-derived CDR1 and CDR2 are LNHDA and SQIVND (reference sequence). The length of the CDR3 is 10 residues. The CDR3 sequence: CASSGLGLFF. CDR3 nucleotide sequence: TGTGCCAGTAGTGGTCTGGGGTTATTCTTC.

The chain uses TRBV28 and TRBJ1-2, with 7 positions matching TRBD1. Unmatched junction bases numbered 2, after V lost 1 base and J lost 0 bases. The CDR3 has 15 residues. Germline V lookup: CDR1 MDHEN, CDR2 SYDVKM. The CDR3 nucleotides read TGTGCCAGCAGTTTATTGCAGGGGGCTAACTATGGCTACACCTTC. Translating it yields CASSLLQGANYGYTF.

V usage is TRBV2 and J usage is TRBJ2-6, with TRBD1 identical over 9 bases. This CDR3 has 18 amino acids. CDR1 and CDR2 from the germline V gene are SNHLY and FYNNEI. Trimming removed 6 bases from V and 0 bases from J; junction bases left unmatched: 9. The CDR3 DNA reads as TGTGCCAGCAGGGAGGACAGGGGAAGATACTCTGGGGCCAACGTCCTGACTTTC. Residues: CASREDRGRYSGANVLTF.

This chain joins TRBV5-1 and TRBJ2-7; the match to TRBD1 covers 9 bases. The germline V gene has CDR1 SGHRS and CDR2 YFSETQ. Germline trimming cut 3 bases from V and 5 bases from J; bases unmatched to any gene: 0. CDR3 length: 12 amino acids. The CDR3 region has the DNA TGCGCCAGCAGCTGGGACAGGGACGAGCAGTACTTC. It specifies CASSWDRDEQYF.

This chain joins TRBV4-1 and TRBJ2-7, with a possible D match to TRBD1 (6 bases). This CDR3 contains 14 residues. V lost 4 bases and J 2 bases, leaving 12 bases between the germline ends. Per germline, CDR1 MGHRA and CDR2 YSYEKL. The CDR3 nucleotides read TGCGCCAGCAGCCTCTTCAGGGGAGCCTACGAGCAGTACTTC. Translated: CASSLFRGAYEQYF.

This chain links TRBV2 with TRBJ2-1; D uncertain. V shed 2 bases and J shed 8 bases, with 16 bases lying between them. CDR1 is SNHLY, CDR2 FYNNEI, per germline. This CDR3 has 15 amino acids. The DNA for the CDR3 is TGTGCCAGCAGTGAATCTCCTAATCGAGTCCATGAGCAGTTCTTC. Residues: CASSESPNRVHEQFF.

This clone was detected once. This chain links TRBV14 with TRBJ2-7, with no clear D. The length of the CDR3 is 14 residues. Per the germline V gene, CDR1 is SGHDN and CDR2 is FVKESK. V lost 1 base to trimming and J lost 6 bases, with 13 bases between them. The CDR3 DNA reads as TGTGCCAGCAGCCAAGGCGAAGGACGGGTCGAGCAGTACTTC. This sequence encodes CASSQGEGRVEQYF.

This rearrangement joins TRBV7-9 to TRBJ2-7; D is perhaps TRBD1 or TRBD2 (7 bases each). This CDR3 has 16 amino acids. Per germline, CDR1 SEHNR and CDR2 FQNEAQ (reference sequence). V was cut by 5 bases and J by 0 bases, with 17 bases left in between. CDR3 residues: CASSNDREGSSYEQYF. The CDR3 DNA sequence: TGTGCCAGCAGCAACGACAGGGAGGGGAGCTCCTACGAGCAGTACTTC.

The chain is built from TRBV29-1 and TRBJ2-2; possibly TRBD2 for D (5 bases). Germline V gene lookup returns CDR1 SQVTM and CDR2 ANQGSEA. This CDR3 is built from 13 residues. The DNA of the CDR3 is TGCACCGTAGAACGGGGTTTGACCGGGGAGCTGTTTTTT. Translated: CTVERGLTGELFF.

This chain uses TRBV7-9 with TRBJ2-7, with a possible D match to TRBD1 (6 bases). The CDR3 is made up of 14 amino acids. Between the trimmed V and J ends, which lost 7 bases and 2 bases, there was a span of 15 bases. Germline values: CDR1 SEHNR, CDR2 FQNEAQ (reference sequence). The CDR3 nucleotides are TGTGCCAGCATCCACCCCGGACAGCCCTACGAGCAGTACTTC. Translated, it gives CASIHPGQPYEQYF. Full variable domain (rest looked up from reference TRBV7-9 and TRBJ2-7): DTGVSQNPRHKITKRGQNVTFRCDPISEHNRLYWYRQTLGQGPEFLTYFQNEAQLEKSRLLSDRFSAERPKGSFSTLEIQRTEQGDSAMYLCASIHPGQPYEQYFGPGTRLTVT.

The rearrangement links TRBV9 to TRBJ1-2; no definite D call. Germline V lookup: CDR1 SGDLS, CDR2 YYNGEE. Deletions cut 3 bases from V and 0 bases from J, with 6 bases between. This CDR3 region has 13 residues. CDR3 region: CASSGAANYGYTF. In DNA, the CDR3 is TGTGCCAGCAGCGGGGCGGCTAACTATGGCTACACCTTC.

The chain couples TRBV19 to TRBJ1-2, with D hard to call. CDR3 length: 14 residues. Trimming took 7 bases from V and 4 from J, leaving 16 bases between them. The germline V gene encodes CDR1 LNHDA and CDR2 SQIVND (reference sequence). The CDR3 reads CASTVSGGIYGYTF. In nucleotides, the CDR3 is TGTGCCAGTACCGTTTCAGGCGGTATCTATGGCTACACCTTC.